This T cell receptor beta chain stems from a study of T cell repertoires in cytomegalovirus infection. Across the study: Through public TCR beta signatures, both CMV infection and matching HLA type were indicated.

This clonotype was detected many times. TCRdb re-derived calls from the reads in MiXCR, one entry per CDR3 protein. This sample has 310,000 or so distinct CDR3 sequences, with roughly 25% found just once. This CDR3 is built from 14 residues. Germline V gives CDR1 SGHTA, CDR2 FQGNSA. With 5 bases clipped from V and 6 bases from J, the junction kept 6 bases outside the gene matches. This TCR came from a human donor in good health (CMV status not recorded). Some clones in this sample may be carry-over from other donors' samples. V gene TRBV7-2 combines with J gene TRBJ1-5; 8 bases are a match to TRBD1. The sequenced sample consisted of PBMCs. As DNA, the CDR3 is TGTGCCAGCAGCCTTCCAGGGGGCGGTCAGCCCCAGCATTTT. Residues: CASSLPGGGQPQHF.